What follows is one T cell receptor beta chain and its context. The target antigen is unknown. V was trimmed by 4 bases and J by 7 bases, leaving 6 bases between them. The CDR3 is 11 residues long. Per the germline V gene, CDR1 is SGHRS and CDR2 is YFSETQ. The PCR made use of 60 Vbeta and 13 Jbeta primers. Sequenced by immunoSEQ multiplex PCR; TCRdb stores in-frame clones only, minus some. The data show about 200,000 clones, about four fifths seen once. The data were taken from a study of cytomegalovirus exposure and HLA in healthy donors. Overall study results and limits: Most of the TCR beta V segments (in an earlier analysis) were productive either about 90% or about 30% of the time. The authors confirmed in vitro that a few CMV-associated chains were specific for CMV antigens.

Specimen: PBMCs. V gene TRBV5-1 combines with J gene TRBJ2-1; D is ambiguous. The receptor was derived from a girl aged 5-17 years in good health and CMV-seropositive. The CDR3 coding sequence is TGCGCCAGCAGCCTAAGAAATGAGCAGTTCTTC. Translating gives CASSLRNEQFF.